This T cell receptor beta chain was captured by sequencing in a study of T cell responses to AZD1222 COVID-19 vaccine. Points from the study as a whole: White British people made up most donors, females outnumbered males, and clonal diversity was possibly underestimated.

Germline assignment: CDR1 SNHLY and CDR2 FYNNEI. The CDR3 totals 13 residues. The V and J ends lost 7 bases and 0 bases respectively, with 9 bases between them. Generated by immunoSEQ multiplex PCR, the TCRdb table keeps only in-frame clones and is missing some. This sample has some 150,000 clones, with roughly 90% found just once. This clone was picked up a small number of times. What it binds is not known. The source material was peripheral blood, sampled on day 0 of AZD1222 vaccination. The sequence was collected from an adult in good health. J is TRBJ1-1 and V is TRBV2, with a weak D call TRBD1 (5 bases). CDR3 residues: CASNGHLNTEAFF. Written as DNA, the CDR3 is TGTGCCAGCAACGGACACTTGAACACTGAAGCTTTCTTT.